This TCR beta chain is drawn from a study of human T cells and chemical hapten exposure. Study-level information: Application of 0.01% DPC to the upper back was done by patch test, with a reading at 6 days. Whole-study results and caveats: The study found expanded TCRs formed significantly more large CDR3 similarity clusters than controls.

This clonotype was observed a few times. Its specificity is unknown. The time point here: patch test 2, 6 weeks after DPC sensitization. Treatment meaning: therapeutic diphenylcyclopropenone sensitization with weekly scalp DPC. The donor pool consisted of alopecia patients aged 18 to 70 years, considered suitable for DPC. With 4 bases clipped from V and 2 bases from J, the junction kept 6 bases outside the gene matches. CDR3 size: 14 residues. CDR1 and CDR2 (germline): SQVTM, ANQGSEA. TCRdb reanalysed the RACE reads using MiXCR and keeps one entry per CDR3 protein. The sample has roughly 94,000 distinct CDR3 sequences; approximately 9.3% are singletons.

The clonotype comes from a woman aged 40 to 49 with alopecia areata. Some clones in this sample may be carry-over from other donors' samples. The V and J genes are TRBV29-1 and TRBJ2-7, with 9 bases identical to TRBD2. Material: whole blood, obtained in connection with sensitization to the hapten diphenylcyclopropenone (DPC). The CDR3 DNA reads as TGCAGCGTTGGGGGGGCTAGCGGGACCTACGAGCAGTACTTC. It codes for CSVGGASGTYEQYF.